These T cell receptor beta chains were read from a single sample in a study of long-term antiretroviral therapy in people with HIV. Here immunoSEQ multiplex PCR was the method, and the copy in TCRdb shows in-frame clones only, minus some. This table holds 39,000 or so clones, approximately 80% found once. The starting material was unsorted PBMCs, obtained 0.6 years after starting antiretroviral therapy. All receptors come from a man in his late teens or twenties with HIV. CDR3s include the opening cysteine and the closing phenylalanine or tryptophan. The order of the fields is J gene, V gene, CDR3 protein.

>TRBJ2-7|TRBV7-2
CASSPSGYEQYF
>TRBJ2-7|TRBV29-1
CSVDGGTGWEQYF
>TRBJ2-3|TRBV18
CASSPGTVFIDTQYF
>TRBJ1-5|TRBV28
CASGNRGISQPQHF
>TRBJ1-4|TRBV18
CASSPRQLATNEKLFF
>TRBJ2-5|TRBV29-1
CSVNRGIGETQYF
>TRBJ1-2|TRBV28
CASRGGGYTF
>TRBJ2-7|TRBV25-1
CASIRELEQYF
>TRBJ1-2|TRBV6-1
CASSDPGRYGYTF
>TRBJ2-2|TRBV20-1
CSARSMMELFF
>TRBJ2-7|TRBV6-6
CASSYSDGYEQYF
>TRBJ2-3|TRBV7-8
CASSPQTRATDTQYF
>TRBJ2-7|TRBV30
CAWSRGGASTEQYF
>TRBJ2-2|TRBV18
CASSGGRAVYTGELFF
>TRBJ2-3|TRBV7-8
CASSLAVGGTDTQYF
>TRBJ2-7|TRBV4-1
CASSHQDWAYEQYF
>TRBJ2-7|TRBV28
CASRPLGFSYEQYF
>TRBJ1-6|TRBV19
CASSAGEYSPLHF
>TRBJ2-7|TRBV6-6
CASMAPGTVSYEQYF
>TRBJ1-2|TRBV7-2
CASSLDGGLANYGYTF
>TRBJ1-5|TRBV30
CAWGQEYSNQPQHF
>TRBJ2-2|TRBV13
CASSRWGGDTGELFF